Presented here are 21 T cell receptor beta chains from one specimen sequenced in a study of T cells in women clearing cervical HPV infection. Sequenced by immunoSEQ multiplex PCR; TCRdb stores in-frame clones only, minus some. This sample lists roughly 22,000 clones; its ten largest clones have more than 10%. Sequencing was performed on blood buffy coat. These receptor sequences come from a woman between 18 and 69 years old with a cervical HPV16 infection that either progressed to CIN3+ or cleared (not recorded which).

Comments on this clone: The read falls 3 residues short of the CDR3 end, and the missing part is taken from the germline J gene. The chain recombines TRBV7-2 with TRBJ2-1; TRBD1 aligns across 7 bases. Germline V gives CDR1 SGHTA, CDR2 FQGNSA. The CDR3 is 13 amino acids. The trim removed 3 bases at V and 7 bases at J, leaving 3 bases unmatched. The sequenced CDR3 bases are TGTGCCAGCAGCTTGACAGGGTTGAATGAG. It is translated as CASSLTGLNE. The complete CDR3 protein is CASSLTGLNEQFF.

Regarding this clone: The read ends 3 residues early relative to the CDR3; the germline J gene fills the gap. The V and J genes are TRBV5-1 and TRBJ2-1; 9 positions match TRBD2. This CDR3 has 16 amino acids. The V gene's germline CDR1 is SGHRS and CDR2 YFSETQ. Trimming cost V 4 bases and J 0 bases; bases outside gene matches: 5. CDR3 loop: CASSVSGRSSYNEQFF. The DNA read from the CDR3 is TGCGCCAGCAGCGTTAGCGGGAGATCCTCCTACAATGAG. Full variable domain (rest looked up from reference TRBV5-1 and TRBJ2-1): KAGVTQTPRYLIKTRGQQVTLSCSPISGHRSVSWYQQTPGQGLQFLFEYFSETQRNKGNFPGRFSGRQFSNSRSEMNVSTLELGDSALYLCASSVSGRSSYNEQFFGPGTRLTVL.

The CDR3 loop is CASRLRAGDYGYTF. The covered CDR3 bases are TGTGCCAGCAGACTTCGGGCGGGGGATTATGGC. J is TRBJ1-2 and V is TRBV2; TRBD1 is a possible D gene (5 bases). The read finishes 3 residues shy of the CDR3 end, and the germline J gene is used to complete it. CDR1 is SNHLY and CDR2 is FYNNEI in the germline V gene. CDR3 length: 14 residues. Trimming shortened V by 6 bases and J by 5 bases, and 16 bases separated the two germline ends.

A remark on this clone: The read ends 3 residues early relative to the CDR3; the germline J gene fills the gap. The rearrangement joins TRBV6-2 or TRBV6-3 to TRBJ2-1; D is possibly TRBD2 (5 bases). The CDR3 runs to 13 residues. The ends were cut back, 5 bases at V and 7 bases at J, with 12 bases in the middle. Germline values: CDR1 MNHEY, CDR2 SVGEGT. The sequenced CDR3 bases are TGTGCCAGCAGTCAACCCCCGGGGAATGAG. Residues: CASSQPPGNE. The whole CDR3 sequence reads CASSQPPGNEQFF.

Concerning this clone: The CDR3 goes on 3 residues after the read ends, and that part is filled in from the germline J gene. V usage is TRBV10-1 and J usage is TRBJ1-3; D unclear. Germline V gene sequence: CDR1 WNHNN, CDR2 SYGVQD (reference sequence). There are 13 residues in the CDR3. V lost 2 bases, J lost 1 base, and 3 bases lay in between. The CDR3 DNA, read in part, is TGCGCCAGCAGTGAGAGGTCTGGAAACACC. Its protein product is CASSERSGNT. The whole CDR3 protein is CASSERSGNTIYF.

A note on this clone: The CDR3 end is not reached by the read, which stops 3 residues before it; the germline J gene fills it in. This same CDR3 is encoded by further DNA sequences in the sample. The chain recombines TRBV9 with TRBJ2-2; D remains unclear. Germline V gives CDR1 SGDLS, CDR2 YYNGEE. V lost 2 bases, J lost 0 bases, and 5 bases lay in between. The CDR3 extends over 14 amino acids. CDR3 sequence reads: CASSVRSNTGELFF. The CDR3 DNA, read in part, is TGTGCCAGCAGCGTTCGGTCGAACACCGGGGAG.

About this clone: The read terminates 3 residues before the CDR3 end, so the remaining end is supplied by the germline J gene. The gene calls are TRBV11-1 and TRBJ2-4, with no clear D. V lost 5 bases and J 0 bases, leaving 11 bases between the germline ends. In germline, CDR1 is SGHAT, CDR2 FQDESV (reference sequence). This CDR3 has 15 amino acids. CDR3 protein: CASSPEIVAKNIQYF. The part of the CDR3 DNA that was read is TGTGCCAGCAGCCCCGAAATAGTAGCCAAAAACATT.

Concerning this clone itself: The read finishes 3 residues shy of the CDR3 end, and the germline J gene is used to complete it. V is TRBV18 and J is TRBJ1-2; D ambiguous. The CDR3 contains 16 residues. Germline CDR1 is KGHSH and CDR2 is LQKENI. CDR3 loop: CASSPQRNRNTDTYTF. Incomplete CDR3 DNA: TGTGCCAGCTCACCACAACGTAACAGAAACACAGATACC.

Note on this clone: The read is 3 residues too short to cover the CDR3 end, so that end is filled in from the germline J gene. This chain uses TRBV20-1 with TRBJ2-1, with D tentatively TRBD2 (7 bases). This CDR3 comprises 14 residues. The V gene lost 4 bases and the J gene lost 9 bases, with 19 bases spanning the gap. Germline lookup yields CDR1 DFQATT and CDR2 SNEGSKA (reference sequence). The CDR3 protein is CSATAGGGLAEQFF. Partial CDR3 DNA: TGCAGTGCTACCGCTGGGGGGGGCCTTGCTGAG.

As to this clone: This specimen includes other DNA sequences encoding the same CDR3. Incomplete CDR3 DNA: TGTGCCACCAGCAGAGACAGGGGTAATGAAAAA. Translating it yields CATSRDRGNEK. The CDR3 in full is CATSRDRGNEKLFF. The chain links TRBV15 to TRBJ1-4, with D maybe TRBD1 (6 bases). The read is 3 residues too short to cover the CDR3 end, so that end is filled in from the germline J gene. The germline CDR1 and CDR2 sequences are LNHNV and YYDKDF (reference sequence). The CDR3 consists of 14 residues. V lost 0 bases and J lost 4, with 6 bases in between.

Points on this clone: The read gets to within 3 residues of the CDR3 end, and the germline J gene fills in the rest. The rearrangement links TRBV3-1 (or the pseudogene TRBV3-2) to TRBJ2-7, with 7 bases lining up with TRBD2. This CDR3 region has 14 residues. V lost 6 bases to trimming and J lost 2 bases; unmatched junction nucleotides: 7. Germline CDR1 and CDR2: LGHDT and YNNKEL (reference sequence). CDR3 sequence reads: CASSQSGVTYEQYF. Incomplete CDR3 DNA: TGTGCCAGCAGTCAAAGCGGGGTTACCTACGAG.

As to this clone: Read sequence stops 3 residues before the CDR3 end, and the germline J gene provides the missing end. The rearrangement joins TRBV5-6 to TRBJ2-3; perhaps TRBD1 as D (5 bases). This CDR3 is 14 amino acids long. CDR1 and CDR2 from the germline V gene are SGHDT and YYEEEE. The CDR3 spells CASSLGRVGQPQYF. The covered CDR3 bases are TGTGCCAGCAGCTTGGGCAGGGTAGGGCAGCCG.

Points on this clone: The CDR3 is cut off 3 residues early in the read; its end comes from the germline J gene. This chain joins TRBV30 and TRBJ1-4, with D unresolved. The CDR3 totals 17 residues. Looked up from germline, CDR1 is GTSNPN and CDR2 is SVGIG (reference sequence). With 0 bases removed from V and 2 bases from J, the gap between germline ends came to 16 bases. This CDR3 is CAWSVLSSGFTNEKLFF. Incomplete CDR3 DNA: TGTGCCTGGAGTGTACTTTCGTCGGGGTTTACTAATGAAAAA.

Note on this clone: The read stops 3 residues short of the end of the CDR3; the missing end is completed from the germline J gene. The chain employs TRBV20-1 and TRBJ2-7; 8 bases line up with TRBD2. In germline, CDR1 is DFQATT, CDR2 SNEGSKA (reference sequence). The CDR3 length is 15 residues. V lost 2 bases and J lost 1; bases outside the gene matches: 7. The sequenced part of the CDR3 DNA is TGCAGTGCTAGATTGGCGTCTAGCGGGTCCTACGAG. Residues: CSARLASSGSYE. The full CDR3 protein reads CSARLASSGSYEQYF.

On this clone: The read terminates 3 residues ahead of where the CDR3 ends, so the germline J gene completes it. The chain employs TRBV20-1 and TRBJ2-5; tentative D call: TRBD2 (5 bases). CDR1 and CDR2 (germline): DFQATT, SNEGSKA (reference sequence). V lost 3 bases, J lost 3 bases, and 11 bases lay in between. The CDR3 is made up of 13 amino acids. Partial CDR3 DNA: TGCAGTGCTAGTAGCCCTAGCAAAGAGACC. Protein product: CSASSPSKET. The full CDR3 protein reads CSASSPSKETQYF.

As to this clone: The read ends 3 residues early relative to the CDR3; the germline J gene fills the gap. The chain recombines TRBV27 with TRBJ2-5; TRBD2 matches at 7 bases. This CDR3 is 17 amino acids long. CDR1 and CDR2 (germline): MNHEY, SMNVEV (reference sequence). V lost 5 bases, J lost 5 bases, and 17 bases stayed unmatched. This chain's CDR3 is CASSPGGRAIERETQYF. CDR3 DNA (partial): TGTGCCAGCAGTCCCGGGGGGAGGGCCATCGAGAGGGAGACC.

A remark on this clone: The sequenced fragment ends 3 residues before the CDR3 boundary, so the rest is inferred from the germline J gene. The rearrangement links TRBV7-6 to TRBJ2-2; 7 bases are shared with TRBD1. Germline V CDR1 and CDR2: SGHVS, FNYEAQ. This CDR3 spans 17 amino acids. The V gene end was trimmed by 5 bases and the J gene end by 4 bases; junction bases not matched to a gene: 13. The CDR3 DNA, read in part, is TGTGCCAGCAGCCCGAACAGGGGACGCGGTAGCACCGGGGAG. Its translation: CASSPNRGRGSTGE. The complete CDR3 protein is CASSPNRGRGSTGELFF.

The CDR3: CAWSVRLGVTNTEAFF. Partial CDR3 DNA: TGTGCCTGGAGTGTACGTCTCGGGGTCACGAACACTGAA. J is TRBJ1-1 and V is TRBV30; no reliable D call. The DNA ends 3 residues before the CDR3 does, and the rest of the CDR3 is filled in from the germline J gene. This CDR3 spans 16 amino acids. Germline CDR1 GTSNPN, CDR2 SVGIG (reference sequence). Trimming removed 0 bases from V and 1 base from J, with 15 bases in between.

A note on this clone: Read data end 3 residues before the CDR3 end; the end is taken from the germline J gene. The V call is TRBV7-9, the J call TRBJ2-7; a weak D match, TRBD2 (6 bases). Trimming took 3 bases from V and 5 from J, leaving 14 bases between them. CDR1 is SEHNR, CDR2 FQNEAQ, per germline (reference sequence). This CDR3 has 14 residues. CDR3 sequence: CASSFRDSLDEQYF. The covered CDR3 bases are TGTGCCAGCAGCTTCCGGGACTCGCTGGACGAG.

About this clone itself: The CDR3 end falls 3 residues outside the read, so it is completed with the germline J gene. V and J are TRBV10-3 and TRBJ2-3; the D gene is possibly TRBD2 (6 bases). Per germline, CDR1 ENHRY and CDR2 SYGVKD. This CDR3 has 12 residues. CDR3 residues: CAIGTGEETQYF. Incomplete CDR3 DNA: TGTGCCATCGGGACGGGGGAAGAGACG.

With respect to this clone: The read gets to within 3 residues of the CDR3 end, and the germline J gene fills in the rest. The J gene is TRBJ1-1, the V gene TRBV2; possibly TRBD1 for D (5 bases). CDR1 and CDR2 (germline): SNHLY, FYNNEI. The CDR3 has 12 residues. With 9 bases removed from V and 0 bases from J, the gap between germline ends came to 8 bases. The covered CDR3 bases are TGTGCCAGGAGACAGATGAACACTGAA. This gives the protein CARRQMNTE. In full, the CDR3 is CARRQMNTEAFF.